This TCR beta chain was found in a study of shared clonotypes between healthy human individuals. General observations from the study: Since donors were few, the genetic and exposure-history diversity represented was limited.

Naive CD8 cells, CD45RO-negative and positively selected for CCR7, excluded terminally differentiated effector memory CD45RA+ cells. V gave up 5 bases and J gave up 6 bases, with 12 bases separating them. CDR3 length equals 13 residues. CDR1 and CDR2 (germline): MNHEY, SMNVEV (reference sequence). Sequencing used immunoSEQ multiplex PCR; TCRdb keeps in-frame clones, though not all of them. The sample holds hundreds of thousands of clones, about 95% seen once. A remark on this clone: Its matching antigen is unknown.

Material: naive CD8+ T cells sorted from blood. The sequence derives from a woman in her thirties in good health. The chain has TRBV27 and TRBJ2-3; TRBD2 might be the D (5 bases). CDR3 sequence: CASSTGVLDTQYF. DNA of the CDR3: TGTGCCAGCAGTACCGGGGTTTTGGATACGCAGTATTTT.